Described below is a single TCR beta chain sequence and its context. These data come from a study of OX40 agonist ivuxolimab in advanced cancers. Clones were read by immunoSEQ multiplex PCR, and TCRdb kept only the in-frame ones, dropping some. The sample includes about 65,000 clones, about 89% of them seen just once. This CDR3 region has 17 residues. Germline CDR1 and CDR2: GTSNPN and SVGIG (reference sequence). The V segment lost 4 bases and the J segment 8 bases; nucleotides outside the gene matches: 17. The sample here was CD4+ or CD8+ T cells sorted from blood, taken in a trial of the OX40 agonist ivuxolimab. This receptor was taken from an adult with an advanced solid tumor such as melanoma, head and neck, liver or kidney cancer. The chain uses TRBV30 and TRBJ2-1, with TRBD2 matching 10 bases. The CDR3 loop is CAWIGTSVSGRKDEQFF. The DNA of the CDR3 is TGTGCCTGGATTGGGACTAGCGTGAGCGGGAGGAAGGATGAGCAGTTCTTC. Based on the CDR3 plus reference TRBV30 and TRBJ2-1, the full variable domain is SQTIHQWPATLVQPVGSPLSLECTVEGTSNPNLYWYRQAAGRGLQLLFYSVGIGQISSEVPQNLSASRPQDRQFILSSKKLLLSDSGFYLCAWIGTSVSGRKDEQFFGPGTRLTVL.